A selection of T cell receptor beta chains follows, all from one sample in a study of human T cells and chemical hapten exposure. One entry per CDR3 protein, called by TCRdb with MiXCR from the RACE reads. The profile shows 150,000 to 200,000 distinct CDR3 sequences, around 30% of them singletons. Specimen: whole blood, collected in connection with sensitization to the hapten diphenylcyclopropenone (DPC). These receptors were collected from a woman aged 30 to 39 with alopecia areata. Some clones in this sample may be carry-over from other donors' samples. CDR3s include the opening cysteine and the closing phenylalanine or tryptophan. D genes are given only for firm matches. The listing skips clone size in some rows; elsewhere it reads once, few, many or a size class.

abundance	v_gene	j_gene	d_gene	CDR3aa	CDR3nt
.	TRBV27	TRBJ2-2	.	CATRLSRTGELFF	TGTGCCACCAGACTTAGCCGGACCGGGGAGCTGTTTTTT
.	TRBV25-1	TRBJ2-1	.	CASIQGGSYNEQFF	TGTGCCAGCATCCAGGGAGGTTCTTACAATGAGCAGTTCTTC
few	TRBV19	TRBJ2-5	.	CASSIDRGAGDETQYF	TGTGCCAGTAGTATAGATCGGGGGGCCGGTGATGAGACCCAGTACTTC
.	TRBV4-2	TRBJ2-7	TRBD1	CASSQGAGTGSEQYF	TGTGCCAGCAGCCAGGGGGCCGGGACAGGGTCCGAGCAGTACTTC
.	TRBV10-3	TRBJ1-1	.	CAISGRATEAFF	TGTGCCATCAGTGGGCGAGCGACTGAAGCTTTCTTT
few	TRBV6-2/TRBV6-3	TRBJ1-2	.	CASSYKKYGYTF	TGTGCCAGCAGTTACAAGAAGTATGGCTACACCTTC
few	TRBV11-1	TRBJ2-3	TRBD2	CASSFETSGRHTQYF	TGTGCCAGCAGCTTTGAGACTAGCGGGAGGCATACGCAGTATTTT
few	TRBV19	TRBJ2-1	TRBD2	CASSISGGSYNEQFF	TGTGCCAGTAGTATCAGCGGGGGGTCCTACAATGAGCAGTTCTTC
.	TRBV7-2	TRBJ2-7	.	CASSSLGTSSYEQYF	TGTGCCAGCAGCTCCCTGGGCACCAGCTCCTACGAGCAGTACTTC
.	TRBV28	TRBJ2-2	.	CASSPSSGAPNTGELFF	TGTGCCAGCAGTCCGTCTTCCGGGGCCCCCAACACCGGGGAGCTGTTTTTT
.	TRBV29-1	TRBJ2-1	TRBD2	CSVVLAGIYNEQFF	TGCAGCGTGGTACTAGCGGGAATTTACAATGAGCAGTTCTTC
few	TRBV6-5	TRBJ1-6	.	CASTFIKGRLTSDSPLHF	TGTGCCAGCACGTTTATAAAAGGGCGTCTGACATCGGATTCACCCCTCCACTTT
few	TRBV14	TRBJ2-2	TRBD2	CASSQDRGGLYTGELFF	TGTGCCAGCAGCCAAGATCGGGGGGGCCTCTACACCGGGGAGCTGTTTTTT
many	TRBV19	TRBJ1-1	.	CASSTRGDEAFF	TGTGCCAGTAGTACGCGAGGGGACGAAGCTTTCTTT